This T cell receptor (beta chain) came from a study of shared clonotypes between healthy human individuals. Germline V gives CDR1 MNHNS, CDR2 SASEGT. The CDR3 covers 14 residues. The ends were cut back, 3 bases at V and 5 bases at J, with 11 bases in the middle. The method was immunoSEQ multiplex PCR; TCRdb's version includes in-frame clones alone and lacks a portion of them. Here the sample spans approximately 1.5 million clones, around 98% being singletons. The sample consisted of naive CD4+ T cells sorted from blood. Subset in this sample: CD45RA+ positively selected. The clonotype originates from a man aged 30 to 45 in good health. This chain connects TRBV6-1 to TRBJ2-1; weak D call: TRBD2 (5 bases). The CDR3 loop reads CASSERAANNEQFF. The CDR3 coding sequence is TGTGCCAGCAGTGAGAGAGCGGCCAACAATGAGCAGTTCTTC.